The next 27 T cell receptor beta chains were all read from a single sample in a study of Graves' ophthalmopathy and Graves' hyperthyroidism. RNA served as the template for amplifying TCR beta CDR3 regions. First-round RT-PCR employed HTBI primers, with a second-round multiplex PCR after it. TCRdb recomputed calls from the multiplex PCR reads with MiXCR, one row per CDR3 protein. Seen here are a few hundred thousand distinct CDR3 sequences, roughly 16% observed once, and the top ten hold 9% to 15%. The source material was peripheral blood. The receptors were gathered from an adult man with Graves' ophthalmopathy.

The chain has TRBV6-2 or TRBV6-3 and TRBJ2-7; possible D gene TRBD2, 6 bases. This CDR3 region has 15 residues. The germline CDR1 and CDR2 sequences are MNHEY and SVGEGT. V gave up 8 bases and J gave up 0 bases, with 17 bases separating them. The CDR3 DNA reads TGTGCCAGCTCCCATCGGGACTTCATCTCCTACGAGCAGTACTTC. Encoded protein: CASSHRDFISYEQYF.

This clonotype showed up many times. V is TRBV5-6 and J is TRBJ2-7; D possibly corresponds to TRBD1 (6 bases). This CDR3 spans 15 amino acids. The germline V and J ends were trimmed by 4 bases and 0 bases, with 14 bases remaining between them. Per the germline V gene, CDR1 is SGHDT and CDR2 is YYEEEE. The CDR3 nucleotides read TGTGCCAGCAGCATGGGACACACTTACTCCTACGAGCAGTACTTC. Its protein is CASSMGHTYSYEQYF.

The table lists this clonotype with many counts. A much more abundant neighbour one base away suggests this may be a read error. The chain recombines TRBV30 with TRBJ1-6; tentatively, D is TRBD1 (5 bases). Germline V CDR1 and CDR2: GTSNPN, SVGIG (reference sequence). Trimming pared 2 bases from V and 5 bases from J, leaving 13 bases between. The CDR3 has 15 residues. Here the CDR3 reads CAWSRGRGNNSPLHF. CDR3 coding DNA: TGTGCCTGGAGTCGTGGACGGGGGAATAATTCACCCCTCCACTTT.

In this sample, this clonotype turned up many times. The chain carries TRBV6-5 and TRBJ1-1; no clear D gene. This CDR3 contains 15 residues. Germline CDR1 and CDR2: MNHEY and SVGAGI. V was trimmed by 0 bases and J by 0 bases, leaving 8 bases between them. The CDR3 spells CASSYSSRVNTEAFF. The CDR3 DNA is TGTGCCAGCAGTTACTCGTCAAGGGTGAACACTGAAGCTTTCTTT.

CDR3 bases: TGTGCCAGCAGCTCGCCCGGGACACCCTCTGGAGAGCAGTACTTC. Translation: CASSSPGTPSGEQYF. The chain is built from TRBV5-6 and TRBJ2-7; perhaps TRBD1 as D (6 bases). The CDR3 sequence is 15 residues long. Trimming stripped 3 bases from V and 7 bases from J, with 20 bases between. CDR1 is SGHDT and CDR2 is YYEEEE in the germline V gene.

This clonotype was counted ten times or more. The rearrangement uses TRBV30 and TRBJ1-1; D call uncertain. Deletions cut 5 bases from V and 4 bases from J, with 8 bases between. CDR3 length equals 11 residues. CDR1 and CDR2 (germline): GTSNPN, SVGIG (reference sequence). This CDR3 reads CAWLVGTEAFF. The CDR3 DNA is TGTGCCTGGTTAGTGGGCACTGAAGCTTTCTTT.

At least ten counts were recorded for this clonotype. Here the CDR3 reads CSARGRGSGRGMGTGELFF. The CDR3, as DNA: TGCAGTGCTAGAGGGAGGGGCAGCGGGAGAGGGATGGGCACCGGGGAGCTGTTTTTT. The gene calls are TRBV20-1 and TRBJ2-2; TRBD2 agrees at 8 bases. In germline, CDR1 is DFQATT, CDR2 SNEGSKA (reference sequence). The length of the CDR3 is 19 residues. Trimming cost V 1 base and J 4 bases; bases outside gene matches: 17.

The sample holds many counts of this clonotype. The chain joins TRBV9 to TRBJ1-2; 9 bases are shared with TRBD1. Per the germline V gene, CDR1 is SGDLS and CDR2 is YYNGEE. The junction had 6 bases not matched to a gene; V was cut back by 4 bases and J by 2 bases. This CDR3 spans 15 amino acids. CDR3 loop: CASSKGQGRNYGYTF. The CDR3 nucleotides read TGTGCCAGCAGCAAAGGACAGGGGAGGAACTATGGCTACACCTTC.

The chain links TRBV4-1 to TRBJ2-7; TRBD1 matches at 7 bases. Germline assignment: CDR1 MGHRA and CDR2 YSYEKL. Trimming at V came to 2 bases and at J to 5 bases, leaving 12 bases not matched to a gene. CDR3 length: 16 residues. This chain's CDR3 is CASSQYEGDSSHEQYF. The CDR3 nucleotides read TGCGCCAGCAGCCAATATGAGGGGGACAGTTCGCACGAGCAGTACTTC.

In this sample, this clonotype turned up many times. The rearrangement uses TRBV12-3 or TRBV12-4 and TRBJ2-7; 12 nucleotides align to TRBD1. V was pared by 2 bases and J by 3 bases, with 2 bases of the junction left unmatched. The CDR3 is 15 residues long. The CDR3 coding sequence is TGTGCCAGCAGTTTAAGGGACAGGGGGCTCTACGAGCAGTACTTC. It codes for CASSLRDRGLYEQYF.

The chain carries TRBV5-1 and TRBJ1-6; D unclear. The CDR3 runs to 15 residues. CDR1 and CDR2 from the germline V gene are SGHRS and YFSETQ. V was trimmed by 3 bases and J by 7 bases, leaving 14 bases between them. CDR3 coding DNA: TGCGCCAGCAGCTCTTCGACACAAGGGAATTCACCCCTCCACTTT. This gives the protein CASSSSTQGNSPLHF. Full variable domain (remainder filled in from reference TRBV5-1 and TRBJ1-6): KAGVTQTPRYLIKTRGQQVTLSCSPISGHRSVSWYQQTPGQGLQFLFEYFSETQRNKGNFPGRFSGRQFSNSRSEMNVSTLELGDSALYLCASSSSTQGNSPLHFGNGTRLTVT.

This clonotype was detected ten times or more. This chain joins TRBV10-1 and TRBJ2-2; D is possibly TRBD1 (6 bases). CDR1 WNHNN and CDR2 SYGVQD come from the germline V gene (reference sequence). Trimming removed 0 bases at V and 5 bases at J, with 7 bases between. The CDR3 is 14 residues long. In nucleotides, the CDR3 is TGCGCCAGCAGTGAGTCAACAGGGACCGGGGAGCTGTTTTTT. Its protein is CASSESTGTGELFF.

This clonotype is a singleton in its sample. Since no conserved phenylalanine or tryptophan closes the CDR3, a read error is the likely cause. This chain links TRBV15 with TRBJ2-3; D is unresolved. The CDR3 contains 16 residues. The germline V gene has CDR1 LNHNV and CDR2 YYDKDF (reference sequence). V lost 0 bases, J lost 2 bases, and 12 bases lay in between. DNA for the CDR3: TGTGCCACCAGCAGAGACCCCCTCCTACACACAGATACGCAGTATTAT. It is translated as CATSRDPLLHTDTQYY.

This clonotype was seen only a few times. A much larger clone sits a single nucleotide away, making a read error possible. The genes are TRBV19 and TRBJ1-2; 11 positions agree with TRBD1. Germline-derived CDR1 and CDR2 are LNHDA and SQIVND (reference sequence). CDR3 length: 13 amino acids. CDR3 coding DNA: TGTGACAGAGAAGGACAGGGGGCGCATGGCTACACCTTC. This gives the protein CDREGQGAHGYTF.

This clonotype has ten or more counts. V usage is TRBV6-1 and J usage is TRBJ2-5; D not resolved. Deletions cut 7 bases from V and 5 bases from J, with 11 bases between. Germline CDR1 MNHNS, CDR2 SASEGT. The CDR3 has 12 amino acids. The CDR3: CASMMGWETQYF. The CDR3, as DNA: TGTGCCAGCATGATGGGTTGGGAGACCCAGTACTTC.

At least ten counts were recorded for this clonotype. The chain couples TRBV20-1 to TRBJ1-5; possible D gene TRBD1, 5 bases. This CDR3 spans 15 amino acids. Germline V lookup: CDR1 DFQATT, CDR2 SNEGSKA (reference sequence). Trimming stripped 6 bases from V and 0 bases from J, with 15 bases between. The DNA for the CDR3 is TGCAGTGCCCCGGCGGGGCCCTATAGCAATCAGCCCCAGCATTTT. Its protein product is CSAPAGPYSNQPQHF.

This clonotype was recorded many times. The J gene is TRBJ2-7, the V gene TRBV18; TRBD1 matches 7 bases. After removal of 2 bases from V and 6 bases from J, the junction contained 7 bases not matched to a gene. CDR1 and CDR2 from the germline V gene are KGHSH and LQKENI. The CDR3 is made up of 14 amino acids. CDR3 amino acids: CASSPSTGEGEQYF. The CDR3 bases are TGTGCCAGCTCACCAAGTACAGGGGAAGGCGAGCAGTACTTC.

This clonotype was counted many times. This sequence joins TRBV12-3 or TRBV12-4 and TRBJ1-1, with a weak D call TRBD1 (5 bases). This CDR3 comprises 13 residues. V was cut by 4 bases and J by 4 bases, with 10 bases left in between. In nucleotides, the CDR3 is TGTGCCAGCAGTTCTTGGGGGACCACTGAAGCTTTCTTT. Translating gives CASSSWGTTEAFF.

This clonotype was observed at least ten times. This sequence joins TRBV5-1 and TRBJ2-7, with D unclear. The CDR3 is 13 residues long. CDR1 and CDR2 (germline): SGHRS, YFSETQ. V lost 0 bases and J 4 bases, leaving 8 bases between the germline ends. CDR3 bases: TGCGCCAGCAGCTTGGATGTCCGATACGAGCAGTACTTC. Protein sequence: CASSLDVRYEQYF.

There are many counts of this clonotype. V and J are TRBV9 and TRBJ2-7; a possible D gene is TRBD2 (6 bases). This CDR3 has 14 residues. From germline, CDR1 is SGDLS and CDR2 YYNGEE. Trimming shortened V by 1 base and J by 6 bases, and 14 bases separated the two germline ends. In DNA, the CDR3 is TGTGCCAGCAGCGTAACTAGCCGGGACGGCGAGCAGTACTTC. Its translation is CASSVTSRDGEQYF.

The chain joins TRBV12-5 to TRBJ1-1; perhaps TRBD1 as D (6 bases). Germline V CDR1 and CDR2: LGHNT, FRNRAP. Between the trimmed V and J ends, which lost 7 bases and 2 bases, there was a span of 11 bases. CDR3 size: 13 residues. CDR3 sequence (DNA): TGTGCTAGTGTTGGACAGACCAACACTGAAGCTTTCTTT. It translates to CASVGQTNTEAFF.

This clonotype was observed a handful of times. The rearrangement joins TRBV28 to TRBJ2-7, with 7 bases aligning to TRBD2. Per germline, CDR1 MDHEN and CDR2 SYDVKM. V trimming: 6 bases; J trimming: 5 bases; junction bases outside the gene matches: 10. The CDR3 consists of 14 residues. The CDR3 coding sequence is TGTGCCAGCAGCAAAGGACTAGATAAGGACGAGCAGTACTTC. Encoded protein: CASSKGLDKDEQYF.

The chain couples TRBV6-2 or TRBV6-3 to TRBJ2-2; the D is unclear. The CDR3 contains 15 residues. Germline CDR1 reads MNHEY; CDR2 reads SVGEGT. Trimming pared 2 bases from V and 1 base from J, leaving 8 bases between. Here the CDR3 DNA reads TGTGCCAGCAGTTACAATTGGGGGAACACCGGGGAGCTGTTTTTT. Translated, it gives CASSYNWGNTGELFF.

This clonotype was seen at least ten times. This chain uses TRBV20-1 with TRBJ2-7, with 7 bases matching TRBD1. Per germline, CDR1 DFQATT and CDR2 SNEGSKA (reference sequence). V lost 3 bases, J lost 6 bases, and 11 bases stayed unmatched. There are 14 residues in the CDR3. CDR3 protein: CSASGTARDLEQYF. CDR3 coding DNA: TGCAGTGCTAGTGGGACAGCAAGGGACCTCGAGCAGTACTTC.

This clonotype was seen repeatedly, ten times or more. V and J are TRBV7-2 and TRBJ2-2, with no clear D. The V end lost 5 bases, the J end lost 3 bases, and 10 bases lay between the germline ends. Germline V gives CDR1 SGHTA, CDR2 FQGNSA. The CDR3 is 14 amino acids. The CDR3 is CASSPDTDTGELFF. CDR3 nucleotide sequence: TGTGCCAGCAGCCCGGATACAGACACCGGGGAGCTGTTTTTT.

This clonotype appeared many times. The CDR3 carries no conserved terminal phenylalanine or tryptophan, so it likely arises from a read error. This chain uses TRBV5-1 with TRBJ2-7; unclear D gene. Germline CDR1 and CDR2: SGHRS and YFSETQ. Trimming removed 0 bases at V and 1 base at J, with 8 bases between. The CDR3 sequence is 14 residues long. Here the CDR3 DNA reads TGCGCCAGCAGCTTGGGCCTACCATCCTACGAGCAGTACCTC. It encodes CASSLGLPSYEQYL.

This clonotype occurred a few times. This chain connects TRBV6-2 or TRBV6-3 to TRBJ2-2, with D possibly TRBD2 on 6 matching bases. The CDR3 totals 14 residues. Trimming took 0 bases from V and 6 from J, leaving 8 bases between them. Germline values: CDR1 MNHEY, CDR2 SVGEGT. The CDR3 here is CASSYSGTPGELFF. The CDR3 region has the DNA TGTGCCAGCAGTTACTCGGGGACTCCCGGGGAGCTGTTTTTT.